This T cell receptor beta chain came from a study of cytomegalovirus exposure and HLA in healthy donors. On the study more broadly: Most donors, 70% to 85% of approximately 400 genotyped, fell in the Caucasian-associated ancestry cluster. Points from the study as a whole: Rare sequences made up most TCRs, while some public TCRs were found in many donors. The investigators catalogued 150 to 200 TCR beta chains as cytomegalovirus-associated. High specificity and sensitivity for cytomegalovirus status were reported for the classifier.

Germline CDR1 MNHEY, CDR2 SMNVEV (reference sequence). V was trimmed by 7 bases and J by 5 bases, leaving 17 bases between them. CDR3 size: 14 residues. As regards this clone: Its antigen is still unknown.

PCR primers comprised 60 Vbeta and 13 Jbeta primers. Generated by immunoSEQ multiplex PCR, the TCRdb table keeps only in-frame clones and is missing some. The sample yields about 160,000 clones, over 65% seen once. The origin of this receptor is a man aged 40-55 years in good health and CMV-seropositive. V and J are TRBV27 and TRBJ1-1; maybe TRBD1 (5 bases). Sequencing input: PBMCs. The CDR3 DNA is TGTGCCAGCACCTCAAGGGGCGCACGGACTGAAGCTTTCTTT. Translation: CASTSRGARTEAFF.